This record concerns one T cell receptor (beta chain) sequence. Its binding antigen is unknown. No much larger clone is present one base from it, and per-base qualities are unavailable. The sequencing machine was an Illumina HiSeq 2000. TCR beta chain libraries were generated through multiplex PCR amplification. High-throughput sequencing was used to analyze the amplified TCR beta chain products. The public reads were quality trimmed at Q25 with fastp and then assembled into clones with MiXCR by TCRdb, keeping productive beta chains. Rows with a matching CDR3 protein are joined into one entry that keeps the most common DNA and genes. A total of just over 30,000 distinct CDR3 sequences appear in this sample, about 60% of them only once. The top ten clones comprise 18% of the sample. Trimming removed 5 bases from V and 9 bases from J; the gene matches leave 13 bases unexplained. As encoded in the germline V gene, CDR1 is SGHVS while CDR2 is FQNEAQ. Its CDR3 holds 15 amino acids, cysteine through phenylalanine. Of the read, only the CDR3 DNA is kept; its 45 bases are in frame from base 1.

The sample is drawn from a study of breast tumors, draining lymph nodes, adjacent tissues (dated by TCRdb to between 2015 and 2016). Regarding the complete study: Breast cancer patients provided tumor, adjacent nontumor tissue and axillary lymph nodes, and the study compared the TCR beta repertoires across these three sources. In human breast cancer, the study set out to assess how tumor, surrounding tissue and draining lymph node repertoires relate to one another and whether T cells might be exchanged between them. The full study reports these points: The data were judged consistent with most tumor T cells deriving from the lymph node and then expanding within tumor tissue. The study presented the conclusion that tumor T cells originate in lymph nodes as consistent with a hypothesis, not as something directly demonstrated. In luminal-like breast cancer, tumor and nontumor tissue repertoires resembled each other significantly more than in basal-like breast cancer. Tumor T-cell repertoires showed less diversity than lymph node repertoires and more diversity than nontumor tissue repertoires, and tumor T-cell repertoires showed preferential V and J gene usage.

Sample: breast tumor tissue. The chain is assembled from TRBV7-8 and TRBJ2-5; TRBD1 fits 9 bases in the junction. This TCR was sampled from a female donor with breast cancer. Some clones in this sample may be carry-over from other donors' samples. The DNA sequence is given as TGTGCCAGCAGCCGCCGGGACAGGGACAATCAGCCCCAGTACTTC. Its amino acids are CASSRRDRDNQPQYF.